The sequence of this T cell receptor beta chain was determined in a study of blood T cell repertoires in COVID-19. Study background: Collection of acute and convalescent COVID-19 samples took place in the United States, Italy and Spain.

This CDR3 comprises 15 residues. The germline V and J ends were trimmed by 1 base and 4 bases, with 14 bases remaining between them. In germline, CDR1 is SGHRS, CDR2 YFSETQ. Assignment of participants to cohorts was predicated upon participant-reported clinical history. Donors of Cohort 3 who recovered were those that had two negative PCRs, clearance, or symptom resolution. Per the original data handling: Estimates of nucleated cell counts were drawn from the amplification of reference gene primers. Generated by immunoSEQ multiplex PCR, the TCRdb table keeps only in-frame clones and is missing some. That table is the source of V, J and clone size, and D and trimming were worked out from the DNA. In the table there are fewer than 450,000 clones, less than 95% of which are singletons.

The sequenced material came from PBMCs or T cells enriched from blood (not recorded which). The chain couples TRBV5-1 to TRBJ1-2; D gene uncertain. This TCR was recovered from a young man who had recovered from COVID-19. The CDR3 DNA reads TGCGCCAGCAGCTTGTGGGGAGGGATTGGCTATGGCTACACCTTC. It translates to CASSLWGGIGYGYTF. Based on the CDR3 plus reference TRBV5-1 and TRBJ1-2, the full variable domain is KAGVTQTPRYLIKTRGQQVTLSCSPISGHRSVSWYQQTPGQGLQFLFEYFSETQRNKGNFPGRFSGRQFSNSRSEMNVSTLELGDSALYLCASSLWGGIGYGYTFGSGTRLTVV.